One sample yielded the 2 T cell receptor beta chains listed below, sequenced in a study of early T cells in non-severe SARS-CoV-2 infection. TCRdb re-called the 5' RACE reads with MiXCR, one entry per CDR3 protein. The table lists approximately 81,000 distinct CDR3 sequences, 11% to 15% of them singletons. Sequenced: whole blood. The source of these receptors is an adult who was a healthcare worker with PCR-confirmed SARS-CoV-2 infection or an uninfected control (not recorded which).

This clonotype was counted a few times. This chain joins TRBV6-5 and TRBJ1-1; D is perhaps TRBD1 (6 bases). With 11 bases removed from V and 5 bases from J, the gap between germline ends came to 21 bases. The CDR3 runs to 14 residues. CDR1 and CDR2 (germline): MNHEY, SVGAGI. CDR3 in amino acids: CAGPRPPGETEAFF. The CDR3 region has the DNA TGTGCCGGTCCCAGACCGCCAGGGGAAACTGAAGCTTTCTTT.

This chain joins TRBV7-3 and TRBJ2-1; possible D gene TRBD1, 6 bases. V lost 2 bases to trimming and J lost 4 bases, with 12 bases between them. The CDR3 extends over 15 amino acids. CDR1 and CDR2 (germline): SGHTA, FQGTGA. CDR3 protein: CASSLAAGTYNEQFF. Here the CDR3 DNA reads TGTGCCAGCAGCTTAGCCGCCGGGACATACAATGAGCAGTTCTTC.